These 3 T cell receptor beta chains share one sample of origin, sequenced in a study of human T cells and chemical hapten exposure. MiXCR, run by TCRdb on the RACE reads, gives a single entry per CDR3 protein. The data hold fewer than 85,000 distinct CDR3 sequences, with about 9% observed a single time. The time point: healthy volunteer bleed at 6 weeks. Unfractionated whole blood yielded total RNA. Sequencing used whole blood. The receptor set was obtained from a male donor in good health. Some clones in this sample may be carry-over from other donors' samples.

This clonotype was detected many times. This chain joins TRBV3-1 and TRBJ1-2; no firm D call. The CDR3 is 13 residues long. Trimming removed 4 bases from V and 6 bases from J, with 12 bases in between. Germline CDR1 reads LGHDT; CDR2 reads YNNKEL (reference sequence). CDR3 in DNA: TGTGCCAGCAGCCCCTTTAAGGACCATGGCTACACCTTC. Translated, it gives CASSPFKDHGYTF.

V and J are TRBV20-1 and TRBJ1-1; 8 nucleotides align to TRBD1. CDR1 is DFQATT and CDR2 is SNEGSKA in the germline V gene (reference sequence). The CDR3 has 15 residues. The J segment lost 1 base and the V segment lost 6 bases, leaving 10 bases of the junction unmatched. In DNA form, the CDR3 reads TGCAGTGCCCCACCATCAGGGGGCACGAACACTGAAGCTTTCTTT. This sequence encodes CSAPPSGGTNTEAFF.

This clonotype was observed a handful of times. The chain carries TRBV29-1 and TRBJ2-4; D gene unclear. CDR1 and CDR2 from the germline V gene are SQVTM and ANQGSEA. V was clipped by 4 bases and J by 0 bases, with 4 bases between them. The CDR3 length is 12 residues. CDR3 sequence reads: CSVVGAKNIQYF. In nucleotides, the CDR3 is TGCAGCGTTGTGGGAGCCAAAAACATTCAGTACTTC.